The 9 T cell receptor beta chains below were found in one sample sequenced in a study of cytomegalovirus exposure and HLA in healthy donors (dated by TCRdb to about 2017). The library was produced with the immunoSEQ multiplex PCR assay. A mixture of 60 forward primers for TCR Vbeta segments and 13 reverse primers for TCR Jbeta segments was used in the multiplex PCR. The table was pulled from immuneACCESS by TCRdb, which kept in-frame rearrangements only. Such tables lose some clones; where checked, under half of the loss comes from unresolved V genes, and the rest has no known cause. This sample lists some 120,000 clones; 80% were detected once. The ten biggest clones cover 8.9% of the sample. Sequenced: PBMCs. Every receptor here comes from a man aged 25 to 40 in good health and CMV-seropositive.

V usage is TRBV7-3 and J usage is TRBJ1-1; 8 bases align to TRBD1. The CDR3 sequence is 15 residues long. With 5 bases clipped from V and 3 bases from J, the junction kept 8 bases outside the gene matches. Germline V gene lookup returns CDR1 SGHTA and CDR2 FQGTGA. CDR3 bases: TGTGCCAGCAGCATACAGGGGGGCAAGGACACTGAAGCTTTCTTT. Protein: CASSIQGGKDTEAFF.

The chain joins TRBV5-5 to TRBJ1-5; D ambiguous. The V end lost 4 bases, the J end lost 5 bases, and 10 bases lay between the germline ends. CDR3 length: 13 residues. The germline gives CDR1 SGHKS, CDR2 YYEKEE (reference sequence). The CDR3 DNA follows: TGTGCCAGCAGCGAGGTGGGTCATCAGCCCCAGCATTTT. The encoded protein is CASSEVGHQPQHF. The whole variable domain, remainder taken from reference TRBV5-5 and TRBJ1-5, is DAGVTQSPTHLIKTRGQQVTLRCSPISGHKSVSWYQQVLGQGPQFIFQYYEKEERGRGNFPDRFSARQFPNYSSELNVNALLLGDSALYLCASSEVGHQPQHFGDGTRLSIL.

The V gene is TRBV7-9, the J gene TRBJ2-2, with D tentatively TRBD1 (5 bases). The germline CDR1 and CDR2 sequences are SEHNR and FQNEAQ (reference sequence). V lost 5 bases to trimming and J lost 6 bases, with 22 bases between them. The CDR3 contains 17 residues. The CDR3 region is CASSPTRQHLMPGELFF. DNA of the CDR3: TGTGCCAGCAGCCCTACACGACAGCACCTCATGCCCGGGGAGCTGTTTTTT.

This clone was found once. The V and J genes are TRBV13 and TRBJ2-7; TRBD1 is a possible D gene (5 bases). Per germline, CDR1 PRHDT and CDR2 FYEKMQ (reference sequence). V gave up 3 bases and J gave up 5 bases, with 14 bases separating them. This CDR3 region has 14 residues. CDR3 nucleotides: TGTGCCAGCAGCTTCTACAGGAGTAGGGACGAGCAGTACTTC. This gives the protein CASSFYRSRDEQYF.

The CDR3 loop is CASSQDGAQNQPQHF. The CDR3 bases are TGCGCCAGCAGCCAAGATGGGGCACAAAATCAGCCCCAGCATTTT. The chain has TRBV4-1 and TRBJ1-5; the D gene is possibly TRBD1 (5 bases). The V gene lost 0 bases and the J gene lost 4 bases, with 10 bases spanning the gap. The germline V gene has CDR1 MGHRA and CDR2 YSYEKL. The CDR3 totals 15 residues.

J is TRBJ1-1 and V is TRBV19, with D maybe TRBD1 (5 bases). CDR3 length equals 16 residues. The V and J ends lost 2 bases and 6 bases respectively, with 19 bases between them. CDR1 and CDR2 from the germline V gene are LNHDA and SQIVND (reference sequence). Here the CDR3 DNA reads TGTGCCAGTAGTATATCGTGGGAAGGTTTCAGGGCTGAAGCTTTCTTT. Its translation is CASSISWEGFRAEAFF.

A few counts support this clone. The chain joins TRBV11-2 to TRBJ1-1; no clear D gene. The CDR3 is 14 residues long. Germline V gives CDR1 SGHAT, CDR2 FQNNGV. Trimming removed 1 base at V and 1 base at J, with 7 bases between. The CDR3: CASSLGQANTEAFF. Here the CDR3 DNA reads TGTGCCAGCAGCTTAGGGCAGGCGAACACTGAAGCTTTCTTT.

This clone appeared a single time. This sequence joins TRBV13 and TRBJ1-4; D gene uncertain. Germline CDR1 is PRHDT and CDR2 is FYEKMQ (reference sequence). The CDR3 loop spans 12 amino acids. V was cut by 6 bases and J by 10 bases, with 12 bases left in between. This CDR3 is CASSFYGSKLFF. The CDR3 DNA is TGTGCCAGCAGTTTCTACGGTTCAAAACTGTTTTTT.

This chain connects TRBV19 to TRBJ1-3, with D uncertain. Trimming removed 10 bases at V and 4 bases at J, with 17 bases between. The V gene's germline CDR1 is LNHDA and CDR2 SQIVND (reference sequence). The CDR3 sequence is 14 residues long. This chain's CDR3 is CAIWSGDFGNTIYF. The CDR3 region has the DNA TGTGCCATTTGGAGTGGTGACTTCGGAAACACCATATATTTT. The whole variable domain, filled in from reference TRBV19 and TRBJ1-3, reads DGGITQSPKYLFRKEGQNVTLSCEQNLNHDAMYWYRQDPGQGLRLIYYSQIVNDFQKGDIAEGYSVSREKKESFPLTVTSAQKNPTAFYLCAIWSGDFGNTIYFGEGSWLTVV.